This T cell receptor (beta chain) was found in a study of Graves' ophthalmopathy and Graves' hyperthyroidism (dated by TCRdb to the late 2010s). General notes on the study: Peripheral blood samples were taken at the time of initial diagnosis, before any treatment was given. An independent validation cohort comprised roughly 20 hyperthyroidism patients and over 15 patients who later progressed from hyperthyroidism to ophthalmopathy. After sampling, hyperthyroidism patients received methimazole starting at 30 mg daily, and ophthalmopathy patients received high-dose intravenous methylprednisolone. To explore V-J signatures distinguishing ophthalmopathy from hyperthyroidism, a discovery set of some 100 patients (fewer than 45 ophthalmopathy, over 55 stable hyperthyroidism) was enrolled. In total, 135 blood samples were TCR-sequenced: approximately 40 ophthalmopathy, approximately 75 hyperthyroidism and roughly 17 hyperthyroidism-to-ophthalmopathy patients. To tell Graves' ophthalmopathy apart from Graves' hyperthyroidism, and to predict which patients would progress to ophthalmopathy, the study relied on TCR beta repertoire signatures. In about six hyperthyroidism patients, the T-cell repertoires found in thyroid tissue were compared with those found in blood.

The research as a whole found: In validation, the model predicted ophthalmopathy progression with about 70% sensitivity and approximately 75% specificity; approximately 12 predicted patients were CT-confirmed with GO in a median of 6.5 months. Sample size was not predetermined statistically, and investigators were not blinded to group allocation. Ophthalmopathy was separated from stable hyperthyroidism by the 13-signature model with 85% to 90% sensitivity and 81% to 83% specificity in cross-validation and with 80%/75% in the test set. Most expanded thyroid clonotypes with frequency above 0.001 were also detected in blood, suggesting blood repertoires may reflect the thyroid immune response.

The CDR1 and CDR2 encoded by the germline V gene (reference sequence) are LNHDA and SQIVND. Germline trimming amounts to 4 bases on V and 8 bases on J, with 13 as the count of junction bases outside the gene matches. The CDR3 contains 15 residues, cysteine and phenylalanine counted. Only CDR3 DNA remains: 45 bases, in frame from the first base. Ophthalmopathy patients were characterized by moderately to severely active disease, a Clinical Activity Score of at least 3, a NOSPECS grade of at least 4, and a disease duration under 3 months. Patients with other autoimmune diseases, uncontrolled infections, pregnancy or lactation were excluded from the study. Clinical symptoms, serum thyroxine, TRAb, thyroid ultrasound and orbital computed tomography were used for diagnosis. Using Ficoll-Paque density gradient centrifugation, PBMCs were isolated from about 9.4 ml of fresh peripheral blood. Trizol reagent was used to extract the total RNA, and its quality was then checked on an Agilent 2100 Bioanalyzer.

For repertoire sequencing, TCR beta CDR3 regions were amplified from RNA transcripts. The first round of RT-PCR was done with HTBI primers and the Qiagen OneStep RT-PCR kit, and was followed by a second round of multiplex PCR, then size selection and purification. Libraries were sequenced on an Illumina HiSeq2000 using paired-end 100 bp reads. The source study handled its data this way. Reads were processed with SOAPnuke, discarding reads with adapters, uncalled bases, mean Phred below 15, or no exact constant-primer or identifier match. COPE v1.2.5 was used to merge the high-quality paired reads. Unique nucleotide sequences were defined as clonotypes and aligned to IMGT TRB V, D and J references using MiTCR v1.1. Analysis was restricted to V-J combinations with a frequency above 0.0001, which covered about 99% of repertoires. A TCR clonal expansion and chaos score per V-J combination was defined as the ratio of F50 clonal expansion to chaos observed in the TCRdist matrix. Welch's t-statistics and random forest were used to reduce the features to roughly 14 V-J combinations, which were then used as input to a naive Bayes classifier. Thyroid-blood repertoire similarity was quantified with the Morisita-Horn index. The public reads were reanalyzed by TCRdb: fastp trimming at Q25, MiXCR alignment, in-frame beta chains only. All rows with the same CDR3 protein become a single entry with the most common DNA and genes. What appears here as the V and J calls and clone size reflects TCRdb's work, not the paper's. The sample table records over 650,000 distinct CDR3 sequences; about 38% of these occur just once. The ten top clones hold over 2.5% of the sample.

To note about this clonotype: Its recognized antigen is unknown. Qualities for individual bases were not recorded, and no much larger clone is one base off.

Sequenced: peripheral blood. The clonotype comes from an adult man with Graves' ophthalmopathy. Here the chain combines TRBV19 and TRBJ1-2; the central 7 bases match TRBD1. Here the CDR3 is given as CASSTPVQGPRGYTF. The nucleotides are TGTGCCAGTAGTACTCCGGTACAGGGGCCCCGCGGCTACACCTTC. The full variable domain, completed from the reference TRBV19 and TRBJ1-2 proteins outside the CDR3, reads DGGITQSPKYLFRKEGQNVTLSCEQNLNHDAMYWYRQDPGQGLRLIYYSQIVNDFQKGDIAEGYSVSREKKESFPLTVTSAQKNPTAFYLCASSTPVQGPRGYTFGSGTRLTVV.